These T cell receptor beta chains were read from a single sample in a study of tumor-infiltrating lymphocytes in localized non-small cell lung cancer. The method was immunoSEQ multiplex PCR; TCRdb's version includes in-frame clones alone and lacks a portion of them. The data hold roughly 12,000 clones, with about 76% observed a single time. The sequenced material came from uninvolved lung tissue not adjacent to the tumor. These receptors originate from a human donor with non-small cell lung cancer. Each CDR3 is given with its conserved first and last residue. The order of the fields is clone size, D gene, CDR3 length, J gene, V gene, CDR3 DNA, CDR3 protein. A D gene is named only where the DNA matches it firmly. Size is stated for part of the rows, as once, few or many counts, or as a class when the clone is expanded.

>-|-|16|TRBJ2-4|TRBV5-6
TGTGCCAGCAGCCAAGGACCTTCCTACCTCAAAAACATTCAGTACTTC
CASSQGPSYLKNIQYF
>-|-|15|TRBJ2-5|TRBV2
TGTGCCAGCAGTGAGGAGGGGCAGTACCAAGAGACCCAGTACTTC
CASSEEGQYQETQYF
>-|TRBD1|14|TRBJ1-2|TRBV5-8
TGTGCCAGCAGCCAAGGGGACAGGGATAGGGGCTACACCTTC
CASSQGDRDRGYTF
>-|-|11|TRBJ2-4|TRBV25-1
TGTGCCAGCAGTAGTAGGGACATTCAGTACTTC
CASSSRDIQYF
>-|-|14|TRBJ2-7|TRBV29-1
TGCAGCGTTCAACAGGGAACCCTTGACTACGAGCAGTACTTC
CSVQQGTLDYEQYF
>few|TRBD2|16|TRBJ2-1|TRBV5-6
TGTGCCAGCAGCTTGTGGCCGGGAGGCGCCTACAATGAGCAGTTCTTC
CASSLWPGGAYNEQFF
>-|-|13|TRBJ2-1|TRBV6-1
TGTGCCAGCAGGTTTCAGTCCTACAATGAGCAGTTCTTC
CASRFQSYNEQFF
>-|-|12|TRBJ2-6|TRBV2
TGTGCCAGGCTTTCTGGGGCCAACGTCCTGACTTTC
CARLSGANVLTF
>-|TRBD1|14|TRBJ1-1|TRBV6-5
TGTGCCAGCATGAGGCAGGGGGATGGCACTGAAGCTTTCTTT
CASMRQGDGTEAFF
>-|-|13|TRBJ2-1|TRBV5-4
TGTGCCAGCAGCTTGGACAGCTACAATGAGCAGTTCTTC
CASSLDSYNEQFF
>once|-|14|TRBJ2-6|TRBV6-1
TGTGCCAGCAGTCCCCACAGTGGGGCCAACGTCCTGACTTTC
CASSPHSGANVLTF
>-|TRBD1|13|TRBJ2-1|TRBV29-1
TGCAGCGCCTGGGACAGAGACTACAATGAGCAGTTCTTC
CSAWDRDYNEQFF
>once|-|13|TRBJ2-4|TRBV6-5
TGTGCCAGCAGTGAGTTGGTCAAAAACATTCAGTACTTC
CASSELVKNIQYF
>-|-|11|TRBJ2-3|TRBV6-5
TGTGCCAGCAGTTTCCTCAGGGCGCAGTATTTT
CASSFLRAQYF
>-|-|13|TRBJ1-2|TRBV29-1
TGCAGCGTGCGGGGCCAGTGGGACTATGGCTACACCTTC
CSVRGQWDYGYTF
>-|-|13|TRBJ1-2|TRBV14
TGTGCCAGCAGCCGAACAGGGATTCATGGCTACACCTTC
CASSRTGIHGYTF
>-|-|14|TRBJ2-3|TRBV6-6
TGTGCCAGCAGTTCCCACCAGGGCACAGATACGCAGTATTTT
CASSSHQGTDTQYF
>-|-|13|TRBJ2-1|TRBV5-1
TGCGCCAGCAGCCTGGACTGGGACAATGAGCAGTTCTTC
CASSLDWDNEQFF
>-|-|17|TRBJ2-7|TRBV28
TGTGCCAGCAGTTATGGGGCGGGGAGAGCCTCAACCTACGAGCAGTACTTC
CASSYGAGRASTYEQYF
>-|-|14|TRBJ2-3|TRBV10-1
TGCGCCAGCAGCCGGGCTAGGTCCACAGATACGCAGTATTTT
CASSRARSTDTQYF
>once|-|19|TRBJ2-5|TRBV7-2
TGTGCCAGCAGCCCCTCATACTTCTCCTACAGGGAATCCCAAGAGACCCAGTACTTC
CASSPSYFSYRESQETQYF
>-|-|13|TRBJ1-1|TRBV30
TGTGCCTGGAGGGGCAGGGCTAAGACTGAAGCTTTCTTT
CAWRGRAKTEAFF
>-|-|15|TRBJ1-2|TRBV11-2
TGTGCCAGCAGATATAGCGGGACATCGAACTATGGCTACACCTTC
CASRYSGTSNYGYTF
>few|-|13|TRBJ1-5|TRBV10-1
TGCGCCAGCAGTGAGTCCTTGGGGGTAGCCCAGCATTTT
CASSESLGVAQHF
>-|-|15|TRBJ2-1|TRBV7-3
TGTGCCAGCAGCTTAAAAAGACAGGGACTGGGTGAGCAGTTCTTC
CASSLKRQGLGEQFF
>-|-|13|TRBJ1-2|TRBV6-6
TGTGCCAGCAGTGGACCGGATTTATATGGCTACACCTTC
CASSGPDLYGYTF
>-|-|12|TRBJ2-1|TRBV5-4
TGTGCCAGCAGCGCGTGGGGCAATGAGCAGTTCTTC
CASSAWGNEQFF
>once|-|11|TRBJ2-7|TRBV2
TGTGCCAGCAGTTATAGCTACGAGCAGTACTTC
CASSYSYEQYF
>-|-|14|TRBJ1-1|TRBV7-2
TGTGCCAGCAGCTTAGTGGGTTCGGACACTGAAGCTTTCTTT
CASSLVGSDTEAFF
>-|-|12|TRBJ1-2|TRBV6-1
TGTGCCAGCAGTGAATACATGGGTGGCTACACCTTC
CASSEYMGGYTF
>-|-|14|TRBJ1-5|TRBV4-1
TGCGCCAGCAGCCAAGATCAGGGTTATCAGCCCCAGCATTTT
CASSQDQGYQPQHF
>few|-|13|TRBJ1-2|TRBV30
TGTGCCAGCTATCGGGACGGACGCTATGGCTACACCTTC
CASYRDGRYGYTF
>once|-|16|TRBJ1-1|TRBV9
TGTGCCAGCAGCGTAGATATTGGGGCGTGGGACACTGAAGCTTTCTTT
CASSVDIGAWDTEAFF
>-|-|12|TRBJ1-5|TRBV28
TGTGCCACCACCTGGAGGGGTCAGCCCCAGCATTTT
CATTWRGQPQHF
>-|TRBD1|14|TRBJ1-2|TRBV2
TGTGCCAGCGGGGAGGGGGCACGTAACTATGGCTACACCTTC
CASGEGARNYGYTF
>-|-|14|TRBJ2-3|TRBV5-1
TGCGCCAGCAGCTACCACGATGGCACAGATACGCAGTATTTT
CASSYHDGTDTQYF
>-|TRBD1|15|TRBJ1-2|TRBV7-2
TGTGCCAGCAGCTCTTCAGCAGGGGGATACTATGGCTACACCTTC
CASSSSAGGYYGYTF
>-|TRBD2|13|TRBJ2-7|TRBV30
TGTGCCTTTACGGGACTAGCTTCCTACGAGCAGTACTTC
CAFTGLASYEQYF
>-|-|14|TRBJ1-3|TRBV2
TGTGCCAGCAGTGTGGGGGGAAACGGAAACACCATATATTTT
CASSVGGNGNTIYF
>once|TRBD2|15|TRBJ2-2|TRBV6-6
TGTGCCAGCATCCCACGGGGGGCGAACACCGGGGAGCTGTTTTTT
CASIPRGANTGELFF
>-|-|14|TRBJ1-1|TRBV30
TGTGCCTGGAGGCGAAGAGACAGGAACACTGAAGCTTTCTTT
CAWRRRDRNTEAFF
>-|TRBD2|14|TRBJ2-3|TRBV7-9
TGTGCCAGCAGCCAGCGGGGGGGTTACGATACGCAGTATTTT
CASSQRGGYDTQYF
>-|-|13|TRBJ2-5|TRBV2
TGTGCCAGCAGTGTACAGGGCGGCGAGACCCAGTACTTC
CASSVQGGETQYF
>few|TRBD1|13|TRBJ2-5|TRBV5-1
TGCGCCAGCAGCCTCCCAGGGGGAGAGACCCAGTACTTC
CASSLPGGETQYF
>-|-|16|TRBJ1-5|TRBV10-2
TGCGCCAGCAGTGAGTACAGTATAAGGGTCAATCAGCCCCAGCATTTT
CASSEYSIRVNQPQHF
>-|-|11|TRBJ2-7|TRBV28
TGTGCCAGCAGTGGGGGTTACGAGCAGTACTTC
CASSGGYEQYF
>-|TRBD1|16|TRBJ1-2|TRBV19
TGTGCCAGTAGTAGCCTGGGGGACAGCATAATCTATGGCTACACCTTC
CASSSLGDSIIYGYTF
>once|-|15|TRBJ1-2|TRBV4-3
TGCGCCAGCAGCCAAGCGGGGTATCCTAACTATGGCTACACCTTC
CASSQAGYPNYGYTF